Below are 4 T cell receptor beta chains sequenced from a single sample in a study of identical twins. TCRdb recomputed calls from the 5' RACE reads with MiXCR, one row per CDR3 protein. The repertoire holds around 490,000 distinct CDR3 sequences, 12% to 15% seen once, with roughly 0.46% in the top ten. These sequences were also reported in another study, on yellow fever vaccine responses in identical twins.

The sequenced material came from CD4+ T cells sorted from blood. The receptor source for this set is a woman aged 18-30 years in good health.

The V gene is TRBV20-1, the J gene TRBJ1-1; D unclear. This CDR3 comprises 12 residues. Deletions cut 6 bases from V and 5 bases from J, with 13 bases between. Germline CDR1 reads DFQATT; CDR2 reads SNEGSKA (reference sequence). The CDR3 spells CSARPEVTEAFF. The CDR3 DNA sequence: TGCAGTGCCAGACCTGAGGTAACTGAAGCTTTCTTT.

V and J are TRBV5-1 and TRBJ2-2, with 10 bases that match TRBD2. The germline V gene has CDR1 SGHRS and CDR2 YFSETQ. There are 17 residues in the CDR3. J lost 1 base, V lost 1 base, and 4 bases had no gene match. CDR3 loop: CASSLRTSGVNTGELFF. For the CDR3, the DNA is TGCGCCAGCAGCTTGCGCACTAGCGGGGTGAACACCGGGGAGCTGTTTTTT. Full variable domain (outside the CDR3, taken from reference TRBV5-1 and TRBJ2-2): KAGVTQTPRYLIKTRGQQVTLSCSPISGHRSVSWYQQTPGQGLQFLFEYFSETQRNKGNFPGRFSGRQFSNSRSEMNVSTLELGDSALYLCASSLRTSGVNTGELFFGEGSRLTVL.

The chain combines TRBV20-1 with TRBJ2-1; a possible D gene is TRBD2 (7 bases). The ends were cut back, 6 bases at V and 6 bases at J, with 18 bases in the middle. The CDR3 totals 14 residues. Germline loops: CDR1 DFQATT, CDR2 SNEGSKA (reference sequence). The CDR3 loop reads CSARGGVILNEQFF. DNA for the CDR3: TGCAGTGCAAGGGGGGGAGTCATACTCAATGAGCAGTTCTTC.

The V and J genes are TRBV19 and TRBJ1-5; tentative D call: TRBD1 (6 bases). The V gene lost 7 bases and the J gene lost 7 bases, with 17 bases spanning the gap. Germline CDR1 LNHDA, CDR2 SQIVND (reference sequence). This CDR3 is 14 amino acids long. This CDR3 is CASTPRGEKQPQHF. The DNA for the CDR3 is TGTGCCAGTACCCCGAGGGGGGAGAAGCAGCCCCAGCATTTT.